The clone carrying this TCR beta chain appeared once. The sample belongs to a study of blood T cell repertoires in COVID-19. TCRdb's copy holds only in-frame clones and misses some; the assay was immunoSEQ multiplex PCR. The profile shows some 110,000 clones, 90% to 95% of them singletons. Sequencing was carried out using peripheral blood. The TCR comes from a human donor in a cohort sampled during active COVID-19.

The CDR3 reads CASSPPRGQETQYF. The CDR3, as DNA: TGTGCCAGCAGCCCACCCCGGGGGCAAGAGACCCAGTACTTC. The V and J genes are TRBV7-9 and TRBJ2-5; D possibly corresponds to TRBD2 (6 bases). Germline lookup yields CDR1 SEHNR and CDR2 FQNEAQ (reference sequence). Trimming shortened V by 5 bases and J by 2 bases, and 12 bases separated the two germline ends. This CDR3 region has 14 residues.